Presented here are 14 T cell receptor beta chains from one specimen sequenced in a study of T cells in Graves' hyperthyroidism and ophthalmopathy. Authors of the study amplified TCR beta CDR3 regions from RNA transcripts. The HTBI primer set was used in a first-round RT-PCR of the TCR CDR3. MiXCR, applied by TCRdb to the multiplex PCR reads, yields one record per CDR3 protein. The sample lists fewer than 900,000 distinct CDR3 sequences, 16% seen once, with about 8.4% in the top ten. The sample was blood. The origin of the receptors is a young man with Graves' hyperthyroidism.

The rearrangement links TRBV5-8 to TRBJ2-5, with D perhaps TRBD2 (7 bases). V was trimmed by 2 bases and J by 4 bases, leaving 12 bases between them. The CDR3 extends over 14 amino acids. Looked up from germline, CDR1 is SGHTS and CDR2 is YDEGEE. The CDR3 region has the DNA TGTGCCAGCAGCTTCGGGGGGCTACGAGAGACCCAGTACTTC. Translation gives CASSFGGLRETQYF. Variable domain in full (rest from reference TRBV5-8 and TRBJ2-5): EAGVTQSPTHLIKTRGQQATLRCSPISGHTSVYWYQQALGLGLQFLLWYDEGEERNRGNFPPRFSGRQFPNYSSELNVNALELEDSALYLCASSFGGLRETQYFGPGTRLLVL.

This clonotype has more than one count but fewer than ten. The gene calls are TRBV29-1 and TRBJ2-2; 12 positions match TRBD2. V trimming: 5 bases; J trimming: 7 bases; junction bases outside the gene matches: 17. From germline, CDR1 is SQVTM and CDR2 ANQGSEA. CDR3 length equals 18 residues. This CDR3 is CSVRRSSSGRAGSGELFF. CDR3 sequence (DNA): TGCAGCGTTCGACGCTCCTCTAGCGGGAGGGCCGGAAGCGGGGAGCTGTTTTTT.

This CDR3 reads CASSAGQRGGNTIYF. In nucleotides, the CDR3 is TGCGCCAGCAGCGCGGGACAGCGTGGGGGAAACACCATATATTTT. The J gene is TRBJ1-3, the V gene TRBV5-1; the match to TRBD1 covers 7 bases. This CDR3 contains 15 residues. Germline V gene data show CDR1 as SGHRS and CDR2 as YFSETQ. Unmatched junction bases numbered 8, after V lost 4 bases and J lost 4 bases.

Remarks on this clonotype: A much more abundant neighbour one base away suggests this may be a read error. The chain combines TRBV11-2 with TRBJ2-5, with D possibly matching TRBD2 (6 bases). The CDR3 contains 14 residues. Germline-derived CDR1 and CDR2 are SGHAT and FQNNGV. Trimming pared 5 bases from V and 7 bases from J, leaving 17 bases between. Here the CDR3 DNA reads TGTGCCAGCAGCCTCACAACGAGGGGAGGGACCCAGTACTTC. Translated: CASSLTTRGGTQYF. The complete variable domain, with remaining parts taken from reference TRBV11-2 and TRBJ2-5, reads EAGVAQSPRYKIIEKRQSVAFWCNPISGHATLYWYQQILGQGPKLLIQFQNNGVVDDSQLPKDRFSAERLKGVDSTLKIQPAKLEDSAVYLCASSLTTRGGTQYFGPGTRLLVL.

This clonotype has a count of ten or more. The gene calls are TRBV7-3 and TRBJ2-3, with 7 bases lining up with TRBD2. The CDR3 sequence is 12 residues long. V dropped 2 bases and J dropped 13; count of bases not matched to a gene: 6. Per the germline V gene, CDR1 is SGHTA and CDR2 is FQGTGA. This CDR3 reads CASSLDGTKKYF. The CDR3 DNA sequence: TGTGCCAGCAGCTTAGATGGGACTAAAAAGTATTTT.

This clonotype has only a few counts. The chain joins TRBV5-1 to TRBJ2-7, with 8 bases that match TRBD2. The V gene's germline CDR1 is SGHRS and CDR2 YFSETQ. The CDR3 has 15 residues. V lost 0 bases, J lost 5 bases, and 7 bases stayed unmatched. CDR3 in amino acids: CASSLGSGGPHEQYF. In nucleotides, the CDR3 is TGCGCCAGCAGCTTGGGATCGGGAGGGCCCCACGAGCAGTACTTC.

The chain has TRBV2 and TRBJ1-6; D gene uncertain. Trimming shortened V by 6 bases and J by 2 bases, and 14 bases separated the two germline ends. This CDR3 is 16 amino acids long. The germline V gene has CDR1 SNHLY and CDR2 FYNNEI. The CDR3: CASRDPHGTYNSPLHF. The CDR3, as DNA: TGTGCCAGCAGGGACCCCCACGGGACCTATAATTCACCCCTCCACTTT.

This clonotype occurred many times. The chain uses TRBV6-5 and TRBJ2-7; TRBD2 is a possible D gene (6 bases). V was pared by 0 bases and J by 3 bases, with 9 bases between. This CDR3 region has 14 residues. The V gene's germline CDR1 is MNHEY and CDR2 SVGAGI. The CDR3 region is CASSYSGGNYEQYF. In DNA form, the CDR3 reads TGTGCCAGCAGTTACTCGGGCGGGAACTACGAGCAGTACTTC.

To note about this clonotype: A much larger clone lies a single base off, so this may be a read error. The chain couples TRBV20-1 to TRBJ2-7, with a tentative D call TRBD1 (6 bases). V gave up 4 bases and J gave up 6 bases, with 16 bases separating them. The V gene's germline CDR1 is DFQATT and CDR2 SNEGSKA (reference sequence). The length of the CDR3 is 13 residues. DNA of the CDR3: TGCAGTGCTAAAGATCTGCAGGGGATCGAGCAGTACTTC. Translating it yields CSAKDLQGIEQYF.

This clonotype was seen only a few times. This chain connects TRBV6-1 to TRBJ2-5; no firm D call. The CDR3 covers 14 residues. Trimming cost V 1 base and J 9 bases, with 15 bases left between them. Per the germline V gene, CDR1 is MNHNS and CDR2 is SASEGT. CDR3 amino acids: CASSEGHPLGSQYF. CDR3 nucleotide sequence: TGTGCCAGCAGTGAAGGACACCCGCTGGGGTCCCAGTACTTC.

The chain couples TRBV15 to TRBJ1-1; D gene ambiguous. Trimming removed 0 bases from V and 1 base from J, with 12 bases in between. The CDR3 length is 16 residues. From germline, CDR1 is LNHNV and CDR2 YYDKDF (reference sequence). The CDR3 loop reads CATSREKVSTNTEAFF. In DNA, the CDR3 is TGTGCCACCAGCAGAGAAAAGGTTTCGACGAACACTGAAGCTTTCTTT.

With respect to this clonotype: The germline gene is not matched at one end of the junction; a read error may be the cause. The chain links TRBV27 to TRBJ2-5; perhaps TRBD1 as D (6 bases). Germline assignment: CDR1 MNHEY and CDR2 SMNVEV (reference sequence). This CDR3 contains 14 residues. The CDR3 DNA reads TGTGCCAGCAGCTCCAACGGACAGCAAGGGACCCAGTACTTC. Protein sequence: CASSSNGQQGTQYF.

In this sample, this clonotype turned up many times. The chain recombines TRBV28 with TRBJ1-2; D ambiguous. Looked up from germline, CDR1 is MDHEN and CDR2 is SYDVKM. The CDR3 extends over 14 amino acids. V dropped 3 bases and J dropped 0 bases, with 8 bases sitting between them. CDR3 amino acids: CASSFYPTNYGYTF. The CDR3 nucleotides read TGTGCCAGCAGTTTTTACCCTACTAACTATGGCTACACCTTC.

CDR3 DNA sequence: TGTGCCAGCAGCGTATCCCGAGGTTCGGCTCAAGAGACCCAGTACTTC. Its translation is CASSVSRGSAQETQYF. This chain uses TRBV9 with TRBJ2-5; D is unclear. This CDR3 spans 16 amino acids. The V end lost 1 base, the J end lost 2 bases, and 15 bases lay between the germline ends. The germline CDR1 and CDR2 sequences are SGDLS and YYNGEE.